A single sample is the source of the 4 T cell receptor beta chains below, sequenced in a study of cytomegalovirus exposure and HLA in healthy donors. The primer mix had 60 Vbeta and 13 Jbeta primers. The protocol was immunoSEQ multiplex PCR, while the TCRdb copy is restricted to in-frame clones and leaves out a portion. The data show over 110,000 clones, approximately 80% seen once. Sequencing was done on a sample of PBMCs. The source of these receptors is a male donor in good health and CMV-seronegative.

CDR3 amino acids: CASSLGGLGSYNEQFF. CDR3 DNA: TGCGCCAGCAGCTTGGGAGGGCTTGGCTCCTACAATGAGCAGTTCTTC. The chain links TRBV5-1 to TRBJ2-1, with D maybe TRBD2 (5 bases). CDR1 SGHRS and CDR2 YFSETQ come from the germline V gene. Trimming removed 0 bases at V and 0 bases at J, with 10 bases between. CDR3 length equals 16 residues.

This sequence joins TRBV2 and TRBJ2-4; 11 bases agree with TRBD1. The CDR3 is 17 amino acids. CDR1 is SNHLY and CDR2 is FYNNEI in the germline V gene. Trimming cost V 4 bases and J 1 base; bases outside gene matches: 6. CDR3 residues: CASSVGQGAVAKNIQYF. Here the CDR3 DNA reads TGTGCCAGCAGTGTAGGACAGGGGGCGGTGGCCAAAAACATTCAGTACTTC. Full variable domain (outside the CDR3, taken from reference TRBV2 and TRBJ2-4): EPEVTQTPSHQVTQMGQEVILRCVPISNHLYFYWYRQILGQKVEFLVSFYNNEISEKSEIFDDQFSVERPDGSNFTLKIRSTKLEDSAMYFCASSVGQGAVAKNIQYFGAGTRLSVL.

The V gene is TRBV29-1, the J gene TRBJ1-2; D uncertain. The CDR3 runs to 10 residues. Trimming shortened V by 4 bases and J by 3 bases, and 3 bases separated the two germline ends. Germline V gene sequence: CDR1 SQVTM, CDR2 ANQGSEA. The CDR3 protein is CSVADYGYTF. Written as DNA, the CDR3 is TGCAGCGTTGCGGACTATGGCTACACCTTC.

The chain combines TRBV6-5 with TRBJ1-2; TRBD1 matches 8 bases. V trimming: 7 bases; J trimming: 8 bases; junction bases outside the gene matches: 12. This CDR3 has 14 residues. Germline CDR1 is MNHEY and CDR2 is SVGAGI. The CDR3 bases are TGTGCCAGCACGACGACAGGGGCGAAGAACGGCTACACCTTC. This encodes CASTTTGAKNGYTF.